These 32 T cell receptor beta chains were sequenced from one sample in a study of blood T cell repertoires in COVID-19. Sequencing used immunoSEQ multiplex PCR; TCRdb keeps in-frame clones, though not all of them. The sample shows around 170,000 clones, roughly 86% of them seen only once. The specimen was peripheral blood. Receptor source: a woman aged 25 to 39 with active or convalescent COVID-19.

The CDR3 bases are TGTGCCAGTACCCCCGACAGCTCCTACGAGCAGTACTTC. Translation gives CASTPDSSYEQYF. The chain has TRBV19 and TRBJ2-7, with a weak D call TRBD1 (5 bases). The CDR3 runs 13 residues. V was clipped by 7 bases and J by 0 bases, with 10 bases between them. Germline loops: CDR1 LNHDA, CDR2 SQIVND (reference sequence).

V is TRBV30 and J is TRBJ2-1; 13 bases align to TRBD2. The CDR3 is 14 residues long. V was clipped by 8 bases and J by 5 bases; unmatched bases: 6. Germline assignment: CDR1 GTSNPN and CDR2 SVGIG (reference sequence). Here the CDR3 reads CAGQLAGGHNEQFF. As DNA, the CDR3 is TGTGCCGGACAACTAGCGGGGGGGCACAATGAGCAGTTCTTC.

The V and J genes are TRBV28 and TRBJ1-5; the D gene is possibly TRBD1 (5 bases). The CDR3 length is 14 residues. The V end was cut by 6 bases, the J end by 0 bases, with 9 bases between. CDR1 MDHEN and CDR2 SYDVKM come from the germline V gene. CDR3 residues: CASRPRGSNQPQHF. In nucleotides, the CDR3 is TGTGCCAGCAGGCCTAGGGGTAGCAATCAGCCCCAGCATTTT.

V usage is TRBV11-2 and J usage is TRBJ1-6, with unresolved D. The V gene lost 1 base and the J gene lost 6 bases, with 13 bases spanning the gap. The germline V gene has CDR1 SGHAT and CDR2 FQNNGV. The CDR3 is 16 amino acids. The CDR3 coding sequence is TGTGCCAGCAGCTTAGCTTTCCAGGCGGGTAATTCACCCCTCCACTTT. It specifies CASSLAFQAGNSPLHF.

This sequence joins TRBV6-5 and TRBJ2-5; TRBD1 might be the D (6 bases). CDR1 is MNHEY, CDR2 SVGAGI, per germline. This CDR3 spans 13 amino acids. V was shortened by 2 bases and J by 5 bases, with 9 bases between the two germline ends. The CDR3 bases are TGTGCCAGCAGTTACGGGGGCCTCGAGACCCAGTACTTC. Amino acid sequence: CASSYGGLETQYF.

The chain has TRBV5-6 and TRBJ2-7, with 10 bases that match TRBD2. V lost 4 bases and J lost 3; bases outside the gene matches: 4. Germline loops: CDR1 SGHDT, CDR2 YYEEEE. This CDR3 is built from 14 residues. The CDR3 bases are TGTGCCAGCAGCGGATGGACTAGCGGCTACGAGCAGTACTTC. Its protein is CASSGWTSGYEQYF.

The rearrangement joins TRBV19 to TRBJ2-7; D is possibly TRBD1 (5 bases). The CDR3 runs to 13 residues. Germline values: CDR1 LNHDA, CDR2 SQIVND (reference sequence). V was trimmed by 3 bases and J by 3 bases, leaving 9 bases between them. This CDR3 is CASSMGQIYEQYF. The CDR3 DNA sequence: TGTGCCAGTAGTATGGGGCAGATCTACGAGCAGTACTTC.

This chain uses TRBV7-9 with TRBJ1-6; D gene ambiguous. Germline loops: CDR1 SEHNR, CDR2 FQNEAQ (reference sequence). This CDR3 is 14 amino acids long. V was shortened by 5 bases and J by 7 bases, with 12 bases between the two germline ends. The CDR3 loop reads CASSPRGPNSPLHF. CDR3 DNA: TGTGCCAGCAGCCCGCGGGGTCCGAATTCACCCCTCCACTTT.

The chain uses TRBV28 and TRBJ1-6; a weak D match, TRBD1 (5 bases). Per the germline V gene, CDR1 is MDHEN and CDR2 is SYDVKM. The CDR3 extends over 18 amino acids. Trimming cost V 6 bases and J 0 bases, with 18 bases left between them. CDR3 nucleotide sequence: TGTGCCAGCAGCCTAGACAGTCGGGGGAACTCCTATAATTCACCCCTCCACTTT. Translation gives CASSLDSRGNSYNSPLHF.

The V gene is TRBV2, the J gene TRBJ1-3, with 7 bases identical to TRBD1. J gave up 4 bases and V 6 bases, and 6 bases lay outside the gene matches. This CDR3 is 14 amino acids long. CDR1 and CDR2 (germline): SNHLY, FYNNEI. The CDR3 sequence is CASSEQGTGNTIYF. In DNA, the CDR3 is TGTGCCAGCAGCGAACAGGGGACAGGAAACACCATATATTTT.

The gene calls are TRBV11-2 and TRBJ1-1, with TRBD1 matching over 9 bases. Per the germline V gene, CDR1 is SGHAT and CDR2 is FQNNGV. The CDR3 is 15 residues long. Trimming cost V 5 bases and J 5 bases; bases outside gene matches: 9. CDR3 protein: CASSPGTGFRTEAFF. In DNA form, the CDR3 reads TGTGCCAGCAGCCCCGGGACAGGGTTTAGGACTGAAGCTTTCTTT. Based on the CDR3 plus reference TRBV11-2 and TRBJ1-1, the full variable domain is EAGVAQSPRYKIIEKRQSVAFWCNPISGHATLYWYQQILGQGPKLLIQFQNNGVVDDSQLPKDRFSAERLKGVDSTLKIQPAKLEDSAVYLCASSPGTGFRTEAFFGQGTRLTVV.

J is TRBJ2-3 and V is TRBV7-9; tentatively, D is TRBD1 (6 bases). The germline V and J ends were trimmed by 5 bases and 2 bases, with 26 bases remaining between them. The CDR3 totals 19 residues. Germline-derived CDR1 and CDR2 are SEHNR and FQNEAQ (reference sequence). This CDR3 reads CASSTLKGVLVEATDTQYF. CDR3 nucleotide sequence: TGTGCCAGCAGCACCTTAAAGGGGGTGTTGGTTGAAGCCACAGATACGCAGTATTTT.

The V and J genes are TRBV6-5 and TRBJ2-7, with D perhaps TRBD2 (5 bases). This CDR3 is 14 amino acids long. In germline, CDR1 is MNHEY, CDR2 SVGAGI. Trimming took off 7 bases at V and 6 bases at J, with 19 bases between the two ends. The CDR3 sequence: CASTERSGLGEQYF. CDR3 bases: TGTGCCAGCACCGAACGGAGCGGCTTGGGCGAGCAGTACTTC.

This chain links TRBV7-8 with TRBJ1-5, with TRBD1 matching over 11 bases. V shed 3 bases, J shed 5 bases, and the junction held 0 bases outside the gene matches. Germline V CDR1 and CDR2: SGHVS, FQNEAQ. This CDR3 comprises 14 residues. The CDR3 protein is CASSLDRGHQPQHF. The CDR3 DNA sequence: TGTGCCAGCAGCTTGGACAGGGGGCATCAGCCCCAGCATTTT.

This chain uses TRBV15 with TRBJ1-2; 8 bases fit TRBD1. The CDR3 has 17 residues. The germline gives CDR1 LNHNV, CDR2 YYDKDF (reference sequence). V was pared by 1 base and J by 6 bases, with 13 bases of the junction left unmatched. The chain's CDR3 is CATSRGPLRQGANGYTF. CDR3 coding DNA: TGTGCCACCAGCAGAGGCCCTCTGCGGCAGGGGGCGAATGGCTACACCTTC.

This chain links TRBV5-1 with TRBJ2-3; 7 positions match TRBD2. CDR3 size: 16 residues. CDR1 is SGHRS and CDR2 is YFSETQ in the germline V gene. V lost 3 bases and J lost 3; bases outside the gene matches: 10. Here the CDR3 reads CASSSQGGSSTDTQYF. The CDR3 coding sequence is TGCGCCAGCAGCTCCCAAGGCGGGAGTTCGACAGATACGCAGTATTTT.

The chain joins TRBV2 to TRBJ1-3; 7 bases fit TRBD1. CDR1 is SNHLY and CDR2 is FYNNEI in the germline V gene. Trimming removed 6 bases from V and 0 bases from J; junction bases left unmatched: 2. This CDR3 contains 14 residues. The CDR3 DNA follows: TGTGCCAGCAGGGGACAGAGCTCTGGAAACACCATATATTTT. Residues: CASRGQSSGNTIYF.

There are a few counts of this clone. The chain links TRBV5-1 to TRBJ1-5, with TRBD1 matching over 7 bases. CDR1 and CDR2 (germline): SGHRS, YFSETQ. V shed 5 bases, J shed 0 bases, and the junction held 14 bases outside the gene matches. The CDR3 has 18 amino acids. CDR3 DNA sequence: TGCGCCAGCAGACCTCGGGGCAGGGGGGCCCCTAGCAATCAGCCCCAGCATTTT. Protein sequence: CASRPRGRGAPSNQPQHF.

The CDR3 region is CASSQTLAGGSYEQYF. The CDR3 bases are TGTGCCAGCAGCCAAACCCTAGCGGGGGGTTCCTACGAGCAGTACTTC. The chain links TRBV4-2 to TRBJ2-7; 11 nucleotides agree with TRBD2. V was clipped by 2 bases and J by 1 base; unmatched bases: 4. This CDR3 contains 16 residues. The germline CDR1 and CDR2 sequences are LGHNA and YNFKEQ.

The J gene is TRBJ2-5, the V gene TRBV27, with 9 bases matching TRBD2. The germline gives CDR1 MNHEY, CDR2 SMNVEV (reference sequence). V was pared by 5 bases and J by 1 base, with 5 bases of the junction left unmatched. The CDR3 has 15 amino acids. The CDR3 protein is CASSRVSGGQETQYF. DNA of the CDR3: TGTGCCAGCAGTAGAGTTAGCGGGGGCCAAGAGACCCAGTACTTC.

The V call is TRBV4-1, the J call TRBJ1-5; no reliable D call. This CDR3 is 14 amino acids long. Germline V gene sequence: CDR1 MGHRA, CDR2 YSYEKL. V was clipped by 2 bases and J by 5 bases, with 10 bases between them. Written as DNA, the CDR3 is TGCGCCAGCAGCCAAACTGGGAGCCATCAGCCCCAGCATTTT. Encoded protein: CASSQTGSHQPQHF.

V gene TRBV6-1 combines with J gene TRBJ1-3; 7 bases fit TRBD1. The CDR3 is 14 residues long. CDR1 and CDR2 (germline): MNHNS, SASEGT. Unmatched junction bases numbered 2, after V lost 3 bases and J lost 3 bases. In DNA form, the CDR3 reads TGTGCCAGCAGTGACCGGACAGGTGGAAACACCATATATTTT. It yields the protein CASSDRTGGNTIYF.

The V call is TRBV4-1, the J call TRBJ2-7, with 8 positions matching TRBD2. The CDR3 contains 16 residues. V dropped 1 base and J dropped 3; count of bases not matched to a gene: 8. The V gene's germline CDR1 is MGHRA and CDR2 YSYEKL. This CDR3 is CASSQVRQRELYEQYF. CDR3 coding DNA: TGCGCCAGCAGCCAAGTTAGACAGCGGGAGCTCTACGAGCAGTACTTC.

The chain employs TRBV29-1 and TRBJ2-3; 9 bases line up with TRBD1. The junction had 16 bases not matched to a gene; V was cut back by 4 bases and J by 5 bases. In germline, CDR1 is SQVTM, CDR2 ANQGSEA. The CDR3 has 17 amino acids. Here the CDR3 reads CSVAGTGRRLVGDTQYF. DNA for the CDR3: TGCAGCGTTGCCGGGACAGGGAGGAGATTGGTCGGAGATACGCAGTATTTT.

This clone was observed a few times. The rearrangement links TRBV2 to TRBJ1-5; a weak D match, TRBD1 (6 bases). The CDR3 consists of 15 residues. Germline-derived CDR1 and CDR2 are SNHLY and FYNNEI. Between the trimmed V and J ends, which lost 2 bases and 3 bases, there was a span of 11 bases. The CDR3 nucleotides are TGTGCCAGCAGTGAACCGGGACAACCCAATCAGCCCCAGCATTTT. It specifies CASSEPGQPNQPQHF. Based on the CDR3 plus reference TRBV2 and TRBJ1-5, the full variable domain is EPEVTQTPSHQVTQMGQEVILRCVPISNHLYFYWYRQILGQKVEFLVSFYNNEISEKSEIFDDQFSVERPDGSNFTLKIRSTKLEDSAMYFCASSEPGQPNQPQHFGDGTRLSIL.

The chain couples TRBV10-3 to TRBJ1-4; 8 positions match TRBD1. CDR1 ENHRY and CDR2 SYGVKD come from the germline V gene. Trimming at V came to 2 bases and at J to 7 bases, leaving 6 bases not matched to a gene. The CDR3 has 15 residues. The CDR3 here is CAISEAAQGAEKLFF. The CDR3 DNA is TGTGCCATCAGTGAGGCCGCCCAGGGGGCTGAAAAACTGTTTTTT.

The rearrangement uses TRBV19 and TRBJ1-5; D might be TRBD1 (6 bases). This CDR3 contains 14 residues. The V and J ends lost 5 bases and 5 bases respectively, with 13 bases between them. Germline values: CDR1 LNHDA, CDR2 SQIVND (reference sequence). The CDR3 here is CASSPRDIYQPQHF. Here the CDR3 DNA reads TGTGCCAGTAGTCCCCGGGACATCTATCAGCCCCAGCATTTT.

The V call is TRBV27, the J call TRBJ2-3; 8 nucleotides agree with TRBD2. Looked up from germline, CDR1 is MNHEY and CDR2 is SMNVEV (reference sequence). CDR3 length: 16 residues. Unmatched junction bases numbered 10, after V lost 3 bases and J lost 5 bases. The DNA of the CDR3 is TGTGCCAGCAGTTTTAAGAGCGGGGGTCGGGGAGATACGCAGTATTTT. The encoded protein is CASSFKSGGRGDTQYF.

The chain couples TRBV24-1 to TRBJ2-7, with D perhaps TRBD1 (6 bases). This CDR3 region has 13 residues. The V end was cut by 4 bases, the J end by 3 bases, with 9 bases between. The V gene's germline CDR1 is KGHDR and CDR2 SFDVKD. CDR3 in DNA: TGTGCCACCAGTGACGGCAGGGGCTACGAGCAGTACTTC. Its translation: CATSDGRGYEQYF.

This chain's CDR3 is CASSDGRGRGYTF. DNA of the CDR3: TGTGCCAGCAGTGACGGGAGGGGTAGGGGCTACACCTTC. The gene calls are TRBV6-4 and TRBJ1-2; maybe TRBD1 (5 bases). Germline V gene data show CDR1 as MRHNA and CDR2 as SNTAGT. This CDR3 comprises 13 residues. V shed 2 bases and J shed 8 bases, with 12 bases lying between them.

In DNA form, the CDR3 reads TGTGCCAGCAGCTTCCAGGACCTCCGGGGCGAGCAGTACTTC. It is translated as CASSFQDLRGEQYF. V usage is TRBV7-9 and J usage is TRBJ2-7; tentatively, D is TRBD2 (5 bases). Trimming removed 3 bases from V and 6 bases from J, with 15 bases in between. Germline lookup yields CDR1 SEHNR and CDR2 FQNEAQ (reference sequence). This CDR3 region has 14 residues.

This chain links TRBV5-8 with TRBJ1-1; D uncertain. Trimming removed 4 bases at V and 1 base at J, with 8 bases between. The germline CDR1 and CDR2 sequences are SGHTS and YDEGEE. There are 13 residues in the CDR3. The CDR3 DNA sequence: TGTGCCAGCAGCCCGAGAACGAACACTGAAGCTTTCTTT. Residues: CASSPRTNTEAFF.